This record covers a single T cell receptor (beta chain). Its recognized antigen is unknown. Base qualities are not provided; no much larger clone lies one nucleotide away. Using the deep immunoSEQ assay, multiplex PCR amplified TCR CDR3 regions from genomic DNA. Extracted genomic DNA from each cell subset was spread evenly across all wells of several immunoSEQ 96-well plates, with each plate serving as a replicate. For sorted subsets, each replicate PCR was loaded with 150 to 250 ng genomic DNA, equivalent to 30,000 or so T cell genomes. Purified libraries were quantified with a Qubit 3.0 fluorometer, sized on a Bioanalyzer 2100, and re-quantified with the KAPA Library Quantification kit. Each immunoSEQ 96-well plate was sequenced on its own single-read 150-cycle Illumina NextSeq 550 flow cell. Per the authors' processing: Because the immunoSEQ output included only junctional sequences and no quality scores, the filtering could not be the same as the filtering used for full-length reads. Sequences were annotated with PyIR, a Python wrapper for IgBLAST v1.9, and V/J genes and CDR3 were assigned using IMGT germline references. Any read was removed if the V/J assignment was weak (E-value above 1e-6), the CDR3 was missing, or the read contained stop codons, out-of-frame junctions, or ambiguous translated residues. V3J clonotypes were defined by identical inferred V gene, J gene, and CDR3 amino acid sequence. The percentage overlap between two repertoires was calculated by dividing the number of shared unique clonotypes by the size of the smaller repertoire. RTK rarefaction, the Chao1 estimator, and Recon v2.1 estimates of unobserved clonotypes were used to assess repertoire richness. For all TCRbeta clonotypes obtained by the gDNA method from a few donors, generation probabilities were computed with OLGA. In TCRdb, the immuneACCESS table is reduced to in-frame sequences with V and J assigned. These tables do not hold every clone; where another copy was compared, an unresolved V gene accounts for under half, and the others remain unexplained. Clonal size and the V and J genes are those of that table, whereas D and trimming came from the DNA. The sample table lists fewer than 1.6 million clones, around 98.5% of them with a count of one. About 0.4% of the sample goes to the ten largest clones.

This entry is derived from a study of shared clonotypes between healthy human individuals (dated by TCRdb to the early 2020s). In the study overall: The cohort included three men and a couple of women between 18 and 49 years of age. Libraries were prepared and TCR repertoires were sequenced by different laboratories using diverse techniques, in order to increase sequencing depth and limit assay-specific biases. For each donor, three plates each were used for CD4 naive and CD4 memory, two plates were used for CD8 naive, and one plate was used for CD8 memory. The study deeply sequenced blood TCR repertoires of about 5 healthy adults to estimate repertoire size and the extent of clonotype sharing between individuals. Between about 0.8 and 9 billion PBMCs per donor were obtained by leukapheresis. Paper-wide results and their limitations: Compared with non-shared clonotypes, clonotypes shared by all four sorted-subset donors had higher generation probabilities. The small number of donors limited the genetic and exposure-history diversity represented. Based on pairwise subsampling, the degree of clonotype sharing among donors was expected to be affected by sequencing depth. Even with the large sequencing depth, rarefaction of the sorted-subset datasets indicated that sequencing was incomplete. Naive subsets generally had larger estimated clonotype richness than memory subsets did. Sampling was restricted to blood, and TCR repertoires in tissue are likely to differ from TCR repertoires in blood. Sharing across a few donors was observed for around 4.8% of naive CD4, around 3.5% of naive CD8, about 2.5% of memory CD4, and around 0.44% of memory CD8 clonotypes.

Donors were healthy HIV-negative adults with no recently reported acute infections or vaccinations. All donors were Caucasian adults living in Nashville, Tennessee, USA. CD4+ T cells were enriched through magnetic negative selection, after which naive cells were positively selected on CD45RA and the remaining negative fraction served as the memory subset. Blood was collected by leukapheresis, and PBMCs were isolated by Ficoll-Histopaque density gradient centrifugation and then cryopreserved in liquid nitrogen vapor phase. Analytical flow cytometry was used to check the purity and quantity of every magnetically sorted T cell population. Genomic DNA was isolated from every sorted fraction and measured by UV absorbance on a Nanodrop 2000c. Relative to germline, V is missing 1 base and J is missing 1 base, with 2 bases of the junction outside any gene match. CDR1 is given as SGHVS and CDR2 as FNYEAQ, both from the germline V gene. Including the terminal cysteine and phenylalanine, the CDR3 comprises 16 residues. Of all the DNA, just the CDR3 is kept, 48 bases in frame from base 1.

Specimen: naive CD4+ T cells sorted from blood. The cell subset or site tag for this specimen amounts to: CD45RA+ positively selected. Recombination linked TRBV7-6 to TRBJ2-7; TRBD2 aligns with 12 central bases. This TCR came from a man aged 25 to 40 in good health. This receptor has the CDR3 CASSLGGLAGSYEQYF. The DNA sequence is given as TGTGCCAGCAGCTTAGGTGGACTAGCGGGGTCCTACGAGCAGTACTTC.